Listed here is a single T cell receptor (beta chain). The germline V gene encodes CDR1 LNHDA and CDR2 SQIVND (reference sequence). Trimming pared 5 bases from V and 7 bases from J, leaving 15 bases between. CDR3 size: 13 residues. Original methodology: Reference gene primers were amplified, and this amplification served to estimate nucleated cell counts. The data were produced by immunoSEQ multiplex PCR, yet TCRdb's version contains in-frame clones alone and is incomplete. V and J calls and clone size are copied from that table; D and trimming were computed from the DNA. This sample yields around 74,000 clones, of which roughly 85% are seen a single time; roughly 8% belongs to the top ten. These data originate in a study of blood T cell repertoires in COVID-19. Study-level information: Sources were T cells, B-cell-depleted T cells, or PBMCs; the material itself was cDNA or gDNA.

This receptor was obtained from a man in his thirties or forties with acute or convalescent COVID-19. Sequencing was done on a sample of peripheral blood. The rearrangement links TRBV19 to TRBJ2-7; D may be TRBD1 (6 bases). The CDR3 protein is CASSSQGPLEQYF. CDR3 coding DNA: TGTGCCAGTAGTTCTCAGGGGCCCCTGGAGCAGTACTTC. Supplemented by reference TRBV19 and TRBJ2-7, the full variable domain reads DGGITQSPKYLFRKEGQNVTLSCEQNLNHDAMYWYRQDPGQGLRLIYYSQIVNDFQKGDIAEGYSVSREKKESFPLTVTSAQKNPTAFYLCASSSQGPLEQYFGPGTRLTVT.